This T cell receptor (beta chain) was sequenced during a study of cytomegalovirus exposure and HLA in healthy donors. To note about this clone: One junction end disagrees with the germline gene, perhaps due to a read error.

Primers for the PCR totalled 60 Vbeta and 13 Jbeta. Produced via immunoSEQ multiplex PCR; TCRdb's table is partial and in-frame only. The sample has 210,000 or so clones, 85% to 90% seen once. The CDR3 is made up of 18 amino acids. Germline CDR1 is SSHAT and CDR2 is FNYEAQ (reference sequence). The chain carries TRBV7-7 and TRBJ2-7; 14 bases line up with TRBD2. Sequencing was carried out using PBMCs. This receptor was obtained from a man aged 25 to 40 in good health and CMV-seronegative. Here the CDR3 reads CASSPGLAGAAWKYEQYF. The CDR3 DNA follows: TGTGCTAGCAGCCCGGGACTAGCGGGAGCAGCCTGGAAGTACGAGCAGTACTTC.